Following are 25 T cell receptor beta chains from one sample sequenced in a study of blood T cell repertoires in COVID-19. Sequenced by immunoSEQ multiplex PCR; TCRdb stores in-frame clones only, minus some. The sample holds fewer than 350,000 clones, approximately 90% seen once. The sample was PBMCs or T cells enriched from blood (not recorded which). The receptors shown here come from a man between 35 and 55 years old who had been exposed to COVID-19.

The genes are TRBV14 and TRBJ2-1; D is unclear. The germline V gene encodes CDR1 SGHDN and CDR2 FVKESK. V was clipped by 4 bases and J by 8 bases, with 18 bases between them. The CDR3 sequence is 15 residues long. DNA of the CDR3: TGTGCCAGCAGCCCCCTACCGAGCGCCTGGGATGAGCAGTTCTTC. This translates into CASSPLPSAWDEQFF.

The chain employs TRBV29-1 and TRBJ1-2; 8 bases match TRBD1. The CDR3 has 13 amino acids. The V and J ends lost 8 bases and 2 bases, in that order; junction bases with no gene match: 7. Germline V CDR1 and CDR2: SQVTM, ANQGSEA. DNA for the CDR3: TGCAGCATACTAAACAGGGGGAACTATGGCTACACCTTC. Translation gives CSILNRGNYGYTF.

The chain uses TRBV2 and TRBJ1-1, with 9 bases lining up with TRBD1. Per germline, CDR1 SNHLY and CDR2 FYNNEI. Trimming cost V 5 bases and J 5 bases; bases outside gene matches: 9. The CDR3 totals 15 residues. The CDR3: CASSRDRVIGTEAFF. The DNA of the CDR3 is TGTGCCAGCAGTCGGGACAGGGTAATCGGGACTGAAGCTTTCTTT.

This chain uses TRBV28 with TRBJ2-2; tentatively, D is TRBD2 (5 bases). V was pared by 8 bases and J by 2 bases, with 12 bases between. Germline CDR1 and CDR2: MDHEN and SYDVKM. The CDR3 is made up of 14 amino acids. CDR3 region: CASGRDLNTGELFF. DNA for the CDR3: TGTGCCAGCGGCCGGGATCTTAACACCGGGGAGCTGTTTTTT. The full variable domain, its missing parts supplied by reference TRBV28 and TRBJ2-2, is DVKVTQSSRYLVKRTGEKVFLECVQDMDHENMFWYRQDPGLGLRLIYFSYDVKMKEKGDIPEGYSVSREKKERFSLILESASTNQTSMYLCASGRDLNTGELFFGEGSRLTVL.

The gene calls are TRBV6-1 and TRBJ1-5; D is perhaps TRBD1 (5 bases). Germline V gives CDR1 MNHNS, CDR2 SASEGT. The germline V and J ends were trimmed by 2 bases and 4 bases, with 18 bases remaining between them. This CDR3 region has 17 residues. As DNA, the CDR3 is TGTGCCAGCAGTGAATCGGCGGGGGAGGGAGCTAATCAGCCCCAGCATTTT. It is translated as CASSESAGEGANQPQHF.

The chain uses TRBV7-9 and TRBJ1-4; TRBD1 matches 8 bases. This CDR3 has 14 residues. CDR1 and CDR2 (germline): SEHNR, FQNEAQ (reference sequence). Trimming took 5 bases from V and 3 from J; bases not matched to a gene: 2. DNA for the CDR3: TGTGCCAGCAGCCCGGGACAGGCTAATGAAAAACTGTTTTTT. Encoded protein: CASSPGQANEKLFF.

The chain is built from TRBV5-5 and TRBJ1-2; 8 bases match TRBD1. V dropped 4 bases and J dropped 7; count of bases not matched to a gene: 9. Germline values: CDR1 SGHKS, CDR2 YYEKEE (reference sequence). The CDR3 consists of 14 residues. CDR3 coding DNA: TGTGCCAGCAGCACCGGACAGGGTGAGGGTGGCTACACCTTC. Translated, it gives CASSTGQGEGGYTF.

The chain couples TRBV7-6 to TRBJ2-5; D is unresolved. Trimming removed 4 bases from V and 2 bases from J, with 2 bases in between. The germline CDR1 and CDR2 sequences are SGHVS and FNYEAQ. This CDR3 is built from 11 residues. The CDR3 loop is CASSSQETQYF. The CDR3 DNA reads as TGTGCCAGCAGCTCGCAAGAGACCCAGTACTTC. Full variable domain (remainder filled in from reference TRBV7-6 and TRBJ2-5): GAGVSQSPRYKVTKRGQDVALRCDPISGHVSLYWYRQALGQGPEFLTYFNYEAQQDKSGLPNDRFSAERPEGSISTLTIQRTEQRDSAMYRCASSSQETQYFGPGTRLLVL.

This clone appeared a few times. The chain uses TRBV6-4 and TRBJ2-3; tentative D call: TRBD2 (6 bases). The CDR3 extends over 14 amino acids. Germline-derived CDR1 and CDR2 are MRHNA and SNTAGT. Between the trimmed V and J ends, which lost 3 bases and 4 bases, there was a span of 11 bases. The CDR3 DNA follows: TGTGCCAGCAGTGATGGAGGGGTAGCAGATACGCAGTATTTT. It yields the protein CASSDGGVADTQYF.

V is TRBV13 and J is TRBJ2-7; D perhaps matches TRBD1 (5 bases). The CDR3 extends over 14 amino acids. CDR1 and CDR2 (germline): PRHDT, FYEKMQ (reference sequence). The V and J ends lost 4 bases and 3 bases respectively, with 13 bases between them. CDR3 nucleotide sequence: TGTGCCAGCAGCTCCCGAAGGGGAATCTACGAGCAGTACTTC. Protein product: CASSSRRGIYEQYF.

V and J are TRBV5-1 and TRBJ2-7, with D maybe TRBD1 (6 bases). There are 14 residues in the CDR3. CDR1 and CDR2 from the germline V gene are SGHRS and YFSETQ. With 4 bases removed from V and 5 bases from J, the gap between germline ends came to 16 bases. The DNA for the CDR3 is TGCGCCAGCAGCCTGGCCCCGTCAGGGGACGAGCAGTACTTC. Protein: CASSLAPSGDEQYF.

The chain carries TRBV9 and TRBJ2-3; no reliable D call. V was clipped by 0 bases and J by 2 bases, with 7 bases between them. The CDR3 is made up of 14 amino acids. CDR1 is SGDLS and CDR2 is YYNGEE in the germline V gene. This chain's CDR3 is CASSVEASTDTQYF. The CDR3 nucleotides read TGTGCCAGCAGCGTAGAAGCTTCCACAGATACGCAGTATTTT.

CDR3: CASSQGQGGEQYF. CDR3 DNA sequence: TGTGCCAGTAGCCAGGGACAGGGGGGCGAGCAGTACTTC. The chain is built from TRBV19 and TRBJ2-7; 11 bases are a match to TRBD1. Germline-derived CDR1 and CDR2 are LNHDA and SQIVND (reference sequence). Losses at the gene ends were 6 bases for V and 6 bases for J; bases not matched to a gene: 4. The CDR3 has 13 residues.

This chain connects TRBV3-1 (or the pseudogene TRBV3-2) to TRBJ2-2; perhaps TRBD2 as D (6 bases). This CDR3 spans 15 amino acids. In germline, CDR1 is LGHDT, CDR2 YNNKEL (reference sequence). Trimming shortened V by 4 bases and J by 1 base, and 10 bases separated the two germline ends. CDR3 sequence: CASSPGTLNTGELFF. CDR3 in DNA: TGTGCCAGCAGCCCAGGGACTCTGAACACCGGGGAGCTGTTTTTT.

The V and J genes are TRBV28 and TRBJ1-6; perhaps TRBD1 as D (6 bases). Germline assignment: CDR1 MDHEN and CDR2 SYDVKM. This CDR3 has 14 residues. V gave up 6 bases and J gave up 7 bases, with 13 bases separating them. The CDR3 here is CASRTTGKNSPLHF. The CDR3 coding sequence is TGTGCCAGCAGGACCACAGGGAAAAATTCACCCCTCCACTTT.

The chain recombines TRBV29-1 with TRBJ2-1, with D tentatively TRBD2 (5 bases). This CDR3 is 11 amino acids long. Germline V gives CDR1 SQVTM, CDR2 ANQGSEA. Trimming took off 3 bases at V and 7 bases at J, with 7 bases between the two ends. The DNA of the CDR3 is TGCAGCGTTGAGAGGGAAAATGAGCAGTTCTTC. Translation gives CSVERENEQFF.

V and J are TRBV27 and TRBJ1-2; TRBD1 matches 7 bases. V was pared by 5 bases and J by 5 bases, with 11 bases of the junction left unmatched. Germline V CDR1 and CDR2: MNHEY, SMNVEV (reference sequence). CDR3 length equals 15 residues. For the CDR3, the DNA is TGTGCCAGCAGTCCCCGGTTAGGGGGCGGGTATGGCTACACCTTC. Translation: CASSPRLGGGYGYTF.

This chain uses TRBV19 with TRBJ2-4, with D possibly being TRBD1 (5 bases). V lost 6 bases to trimming and J lost 2 bases, with 11 bases between them. The germline V gene has CDR1 LNHDA and CDR2 SQIVND (reference sequence). This CDR3 comprises 14 residues. DNA of the CDR3: TGTGCCAGTAGCACAAGGGGCTCCAAAAACATTCAGTACTTC. Encoded protein: CASSTRGSKNIQYF. The variable domain in full, with the rest retrieved from reference TRBV19 and TRBJ2-4, is DGGITQSPKYLFRKEGQNVTLSCEQNLNHDAMYWYRQDPGQGLRLIYYSQIVNDFQKGDIAEGYSVSREKKESFPLTVTSAQKNPTAFYLCASSTRGSKNIQYFGAGTRLSVL.

This sequence joins TRBV6-2 or TRBV6-3 and TRBJ2-7; D gene uncertain. V lost 1 base, J lost 4 bases, and 17 bases lay in between. Germline V lookup: CDR1 MNHEY, CDR2 SVGEGT. The CDR3 length is 16 residues. The CDR3 coding sequence is TGTGCCAGCAGTTACTTTACGGTAGCAAGTAGATACGAGCAGTACTTC. Its translation is CASSYFTVASRYEQYF.

This rearrangement joins TRBV19 to TRBJ2-3; no firm D call. CDR1 is LNHDA, CDR2 SQIVND, per germline (reference sequence). Trimming took 3 bases from V and 2 from J, leaving 12 bases between them. The CDR3 runs to 15 residues. Here the CDR3 DNA reads TGTGCCAGTAGTATGTGGGCCCCGGACACAGATACGCAGTATTTT. It encodes CASSMWAPDTDTQYF. Filled out from reference TRBV19 and TRBJ2-3, the complete variable domain reads DGGITQSPKYLFRKEGQNVTLSCEQNLNHDAMYWYRQDPGQGLRLIYYSQIVNDFQKGDIAEGYSVSREKKESFPLTVTSAQKNPTAFYLCASSMWAPDTDTQYFGPGTRLTVL.

V gene TRBV5-4 combines with J gene TRBJ2-7, with D perhaps TRBD2 (5 bases). Germline V gene sequence: CDR1 SGHNT, CDR2 YYREEE (reference sequence). V was pared by 0 bases and J by 7 bases, with 17 bases between. The CDR3 is made up of 15 amino acids. The DNA of the CDR3 is TGTGCCAGCAGCTTGGGTGGACTCGGGCTGGGGGAGCAGTACTTC. Protein product: CASSLGGLGLGEQYF. Full variable domain (rest looked up from reference TRBV5-4 and TRBJ2-7): ETGVTQSPTHLIKTRGQQVTLRCSSQSGHNTVSWYQQALGQGPQFIFQYYREEENGRGNFPPRFSGLQFPNYSSELNVNALELDDSALYLCASSLGGLGLGEQYFGPGTRLTVT.

This chain links TRBV18 with TRBJ2-7; 7 nucleotides line up with TRBD1. J lost 2 bases, V lost 3 bases, and 4 bases had no gene match. CDR3 length: 14 amino acids. From germline, CDR1 is KGHSH and CDR2 LQKENI. The CDR3 coding sequence is TGTGCCAGCTCACCCAAACAGGGGCCCTACGAGCAGTACTTC. It specifies CASSPKQGPYEQYF.

This chain connects TRBV27 to TRBJ1-6; TRBD1 might be the D (5 bases). This CDR3 is 18 amino acids long. Trimming pared 2 bases from V and 0 bases from J, leaving 14 bases between. In germline, CDR1 is MNHEY, CDR2 SMNVEV (reference sequence). In nucleotides, the CDR3 is TGTGCCAGCAGTTTAAACCAGGGAACGGGCTCCTATAATTCACCCCTCCACTTT. Protein product: CASSLNQGTGSYNSPLHF.

CDR3 coding DNA: TGCGCCAGCAGCTCCCTCTCAGGGGCTGGGGAGCAGTACTTC. Translation: CASSSLSGAGEQYF. V gene TRBV4-1 combines with J gene TRBJ2-7, with D tentatively TRBD1 (6 bases). Germline V gene data show CDR1 as MGHRA and CDR2 as YSYEKL. The CDR3 has 14 amino acids. V lost 5 bases, J lost 7 bases, and 18 bases lay in between.

V usage is TRBV5-1 and J usage is TRBJ1-2; TRBD1 aligns across 9 bases. The germline gives CDR1 SGHRS, CDR2 YFSETQ. This CDR3 is 17 amino acids long. V gave up 0 bases and J gave up 6 bases; unmatched junction bases: 12. The CDR3 sequence: CASSLAFRTGVTDGYTF. The CDR3, as DNA: TGCGCCAGCAGCTTGGCGTTTAGGACAGGGGTTACGGATGGCTACACCTTC.